One sample yielded the 20 T cell receptor beta chains listed below, sequenced in a study of neoadjuvant anti-PD-1 for oral cavity cancer. Sequenced by immunoSEQ multiplex PCR; TCRdb stores in-frame clones only, minus some. The sample holds more than 12,000 clones, about 44% seen once. Time point defined: after neoadjuvant nivolumab, at surgical resection. The sample was tumor tissue, taken after nivolumab (anti-PD-1) treatment. Every receptor here comes from a person aged 40 to 85 with oral cavity squamous cell carcinoma.

The chain has TRBV19 and TRBJ2-7, with TRBD1 matching over 12 bases. Germline values: CDR1 LNHDA, CDR2 SQIVND (reference sequence). V trimming: 5 bases; J trimming: 5 bases; junction bases outside the gene matches: 13. The CDR3 totals 17 residues. The CDR3 bases are TGTGCCAGTAGTCCAACACTACCGGGACAGGGGGCCAACGAGCAGTACTTC. This sequence encodes CASSPTLPGQGANEQYF.

This clone was seen only a few times. The chain combines TRBV7-2 with TRBJ2-2; 13 bases are a match to TRBD2. CDR3 size: 16 residues. The germline CDR1 and CDR2 sequences are SGHTA and FQGNSA. V dropped 6 bases and J dropped 4; count of bases not matched to a gene: 5. In DNA form, the CDR3 reads TGTGCCAGCAGGACTAGCGGGGGGAGTGGCACCGGGGAGCTGTTTTTT. It is translated as CASRTSGGSGTGELFF.

This clone has a handful of counts. This chain links TRBV7-2 with TRBJ1-5; D is undetermined. The CDR3 loop spans 14 amino acids. Germline lookup yields CDR1 SGHTA and CDR2 FQGNSA. V lost 1 base to trimming and J lost 4 bases, with 8 bases between them. CDR3 protein: CASSLGLNNQPQHF. DNA of the CDR3: TGTGCCAGCAGCTTAGGCCTTAATAATCAGCCCCAGCATTTT.

This clone came up a few times. This chain uses TRBV18 with TRBJ2-2; a possible D gene is TRBD2 (7 bases). CDR1 and CDR2 from the germline V gene are KGHSH and LQKENI. Trimming pared 0 bases from V and 1 base from J, leaving 18 bases between. CDR3 length equals 19 residues. The CDR3: CASSPPRGGRSRNTGELFF. The CDR3 coding sequence is TGTGCCAGCTCACCACCGAGGGGGGGGCGCAGCAGGAACACCGGGGAGCTGTTTTTT.

In DNA form, the CDR3 reads TGTGCCAGCAGTGGGGGAGTTACGGCGGATACGCAGTATTTT. Translating it yields CASSGGVTADTQYF. This chain joins TRBV6-5 and TRBJ2-3; tentatively, D is TRBD1 or TRBD2 (5 bases each). The CDR3 is made up of 14 amino acids. The germline V gene encodes CDR1 MNHEY and CDR2 SVGAGI. V lost 5 bases and J lost 6, with 15 bases in between.

This clone has only a few counts. The gene calls are TRBV27 and TRBJ1-1, with D possibly being TRBD1 (6 bases). Germline CDR1 MNHEY, CDR2 SMNVEV (reference sequence). The CDR3 length is 13 residues. The V end was cut by 6 bases, the J end by 5 bases, with 13 bases between. CDR3 sequence (DNA): TGTGCCAGCAGGGGGCAGGGGCGTACTGAAGCTTTCTTT. Protein sequence: CASRGQGRTEAFF.

This clone was recorded a few times. The gene calls are TRBV2 and TRBJ2-7; D tentatively fits TRBD1 or TRBD2 (5 bases each). The V end lost 6 bases, the J end lost 12 bases, and 15 bases lay between the germline ends. CDR1 is SNHLY and CDR2 is FYNNEI in the germline V gene. This CDR3 has 11 residues. The CDR3 protein is CASRRDGAVYF. The CDR3 DNA reads as TGTGCCAGCAGACGGGACGGAGCAGTGTACTTC.

The rearrangement uses TRBV11-2 and TRBJ1-1; weak D call: TRBD1 (5 bases). V lost 5 bases to trimming and J lost 1 base, with 14 bases between them. The germline CDR1 and CDR2 sequences are SGHAT and FQNNGV. CDR3 length equals 15 residues. The CDR3: CASSVHPTANTEAFF. The CDR3 DNA is TGTGCCAGCAGCGTACACCCGACAGCGAACACTGAAGCTTTCTTT.

The rearrangement joins TRBV6-6 to TRBJ1-2, with D tentatively TRBD1 (5 bases). The germline V gene encodes CDR1 MNHNY and CDR2 SVGAGI (reference sequence). Trimming stripped 6 bases from V and 0 bases from J, with 11 bases between. This CDR3 region has 14 residues. For the CDR3, the DNA is TGTGCCAGCAGCCGGGACGGTTCTAACTATGGCTACACCTTC. This gives the protein CASSRDGSNYGYTF.

This clone occurred a few times. This chain joins TRBV6-1 and TRBJ1-4; D unclear. Germline V lookup: CDR1 MNHNS, CDR2 SASEGT. V was trimmed by 7 bases and J by 8 bases, leaving 8 bases between them. The CDR3 consists of 11 residues. CDR3 protein: CASTGEEKLFF. The CDR3 DNA reads TGTGCCAGCACGGGCGAAGAAAAACTGTTTTTT.

This sequence joins TRBV15 and TRBJ1-5; D is possibly TRBD1 (5 bases). Trimming removed 0 bases from V and 5 bases from J, with 11 bases in between. The germline V gene has CDR1 LNHNV and CDR2 YYDKDF (reference sequence). The CDR3 length is 15 residues. CDR3 bases: TGTGCCACCAGCAGAGATGGGGGACGCGATCAGCCCCAGCATTTT. Its translation is CATSRDGGRDQPQHF.

The sample holds a few counts of this clone. The V call is TRBV28, the J call TRBJ2-3; either TRBD1 or TRBD2 may supply D (5 bases each). V lost 6 bases to trimming and J lost 5 bases, with 15 bases between them. Germline loops: CDR1 MDHEN, CDR2 SYDVKM. The CDR3 is 14 amino acids. CDR3 in amino acids: CASSETAREDTQYF. CDR3 DNA sequence: TGTGCCAGCAGCGAGACAGCACGGGAAGATACGCAGTATTTT.

The chain uses TRBV4-1 and TRBJ2-3, with TRBD1 matching 7 bases. Losses at the gene ends were 4 bases for V and 4 bases for J; bases not matched to a gene: 2. Germline V CDR1 and CDR2: MGHRA, YSYEKL. The CDR3 is made up of 13 amino acids. CDR3 sequence reads: CASSPTGPDTQYF. Written as DNA, the CDR3 is TGCGCCAGCAGCCCGACAGGGCCAGATACGCAGTATTTT.

The chain couples TRBV29-1 to TRBJ1-1; 8 bases agree with TRBD1. This CDR3 has 12 residues. V gave up 7 bases and J gave up 2 bases; unmatched junction bases: 3. Germline V lookup: CDR1 SQVTM, CDR2 ANQGSEA. The CDR3 bases are TGCAGCGCTGGACAGGGAAACACTGAAGCTTTCTTT. Translated: CSAGQGNTEAFF.

The rearrangement joins TRBV6-5 to TRBJ1-2, with 8 bases identical to TRBD1. This CDR3 contains 13 residues. The germline CDR1 and CDR2 sequences are MNHEY and SVGAGI. Trimming at V came to 5 bases and at J to 2 bases, leaving 1 base not matched to a gene. CDR3 bases: TGTGCCAGCAGTGGGGACAGGAACTATGGCTACACCTTC. It yields the protein CASSGDRNYGYTF.

The rearrangement uses TRBV6-5 and TRBJ2-5; D perhaps matches TRBD2 (6 bases). The germline CDR1 and CDR2 sequences are MNHEY and SVGAGI. The CDR3 extends over 14 amino acids. V lost 2 bases and J 1 base, leaving 8 bases between the germline ends. In DNA, the CDR3 is TGTGCCAGCAGTTACCGGAGGGGCCAAGAGACCCAGTACTTC. The encoded protein is CASSYRRGQETQYF.

The chain links TRBV7-2 to TRBJ1-5; possibly TRBD1 for D (5 bases). This CDR3 spans 15 amino acids. The germline V gene has CDR1 SGHTA and CDR2 FQGNSA. V lost 3 bases and J lost 3, with 12 bases in between. CDR3 bases: TGTGCCAGCAGCTTTCGGGGGTTTATCAATCAGCCCCAGCATTTT. It is translated as CASSFRGFINQPQHF. Using reference TRBV7-2 and TRBJ1-5 for the parts outside the CDR3, the full variable domain is GAGVSQSPSNKVTEKGKDVELRCDPISGHTALYWYRQSLGQGLEFLIYFQGNSAPDKSGLPSDRFSAERTGGSVSTLTIQRTQQEDSAVYLCASSFRGFINQPQHFGDGTRLSIL.

The V call is TRBV11-3, the J call TRBJ2-3; D gene unclear. Trimming cost V 5 bases and J 1 base, with 7 bases left between them. The CDR3 extends over 13 amino acids. In germline, CDR1 is SGHNT, CDR2 YENEEA. The CDR3 DNA reads TGTGCCAGCAGCCTGGCGGGCACAGATACGCAGTATTTT. Protein sequence: CASSLAGTDTQYF.

The sample holds one count of this clone. The rearrangement links TRBV4-2 to TRBJ1-1; D not certain. The germline V and J ends were trimmed by 1 base and 2 bases, with 11 bases remaining between them. Germline V gene data show CDR1 as LGHNA and CDR2 as YNFKEQ. The CDR3 is 15 amino acids. The DNA for the CDR3 is TGTGCCAGCAGCCAAGGGCCCGGGGATAACACTGAAGCTTTCTTT. Its protein is CASSQGPGDNTEAFF.

By frequency in the sample, this clone is medium-sized. This chain connects TRBV5-5 to TRBJ1-5; D perhaps matches TRBD1 (6 bases). V lost 4 bases, J lost 0 bases, and 17 bases lay in between. Germline loops: CDR1 SGHKS, CDR2 YYEKEE (reference sequence). This CDR3 is built from 17 residues. This CDR3 reads CASSRDYREGSNQPQHF. For the CDR3, the DNA is TGTGCCAGCAGCCGCGACTACAGGGAAGGTAGCAATCAGCCCCAGCATTTT.